Here is one T cell receptor (beta chain) with its context. Its antigen is not identified. This beta chain is an unintended read in a library built for alpha chains; its size means little. This sample is drawn from a study of spatial heterogeneity in lung cancer. At the level of the study: Across tumor regions, counts of TCR transcripts showed a strong correlation with a T cell module score derived from matched bulk RNA-seq. General study results and limits: It was found that expanded intratumoral alpha and beta TCR counts tracked tumor mutation counts. The counts of expanded TCRs, ubiquitous and regional, tracked ubiquitous and regional nonsynonymous mutations, respectively.

TCRdb reprocessed the 5' RACE reads via MiXCR and lists one record per CDR3 protein. Counted here are roughly 18,000 distinct CDR3 sequences, more than 9% occurring once; the ten biggest clones make up about 20%. Time point: sample taken at primary tumor resection. The study sequenced unsorted whole RNA from tumor, nontumor lung or frozen PBMC. V was trimmed by 0 bases and J by 1 base, leaving 12 bases between them. The length of the CDR3 is 16 residues. Germline V gene sequence: CDR1 LGHDT, CDR2 YNNKEL (reference sequence). The chain has TRBV3-1 and TRBJ2-5; D call uncertain. The TCR sequence derives from a female donor with early-stage non-small cell lung cancer. This specimen was lung tumor tissue, taken at surgery. CDR3 protein: CASSQEGPPSQETQYF. The CDR3 bases are TGTGCCAGCAGCCAAGAAGGCCCTCCGTCCCAAGAGACCCAGTACTTC.